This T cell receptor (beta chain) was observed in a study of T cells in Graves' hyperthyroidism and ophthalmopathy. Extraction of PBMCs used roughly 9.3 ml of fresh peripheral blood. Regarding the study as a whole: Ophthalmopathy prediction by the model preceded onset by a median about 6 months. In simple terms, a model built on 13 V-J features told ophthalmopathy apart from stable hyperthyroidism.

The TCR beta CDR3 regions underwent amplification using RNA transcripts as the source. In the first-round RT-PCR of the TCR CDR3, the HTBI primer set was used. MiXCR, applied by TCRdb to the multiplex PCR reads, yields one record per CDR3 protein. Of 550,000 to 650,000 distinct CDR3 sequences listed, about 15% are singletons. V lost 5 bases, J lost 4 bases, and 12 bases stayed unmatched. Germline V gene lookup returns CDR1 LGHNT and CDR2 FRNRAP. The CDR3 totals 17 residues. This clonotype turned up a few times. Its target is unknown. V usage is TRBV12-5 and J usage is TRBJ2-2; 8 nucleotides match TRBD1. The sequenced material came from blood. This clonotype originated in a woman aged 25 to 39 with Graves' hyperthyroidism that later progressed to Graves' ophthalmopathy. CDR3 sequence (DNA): TGTGCTAGTGGTCCTCACCAGACAGGGGTGGGCACCGGGGAGCTGTTTTTT. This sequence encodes CASGPHQTGVGTGELFF.